Each of the 20 T cell receptor beta chains below was sequenced from the same sample in a study of blood T cell repertoires in COVID-19. The method was immunoSEQ multiplex PCR; TCRdb's version includes in-frame clones alone and lacks a portion of them. The top ten hold 0.95% to 1.2% of the sample, which has fewer than 300,000 clones, about 93% seen once. The material sequenced was PBMCs or T cells enriched from blood (not recorded which). The receptors were gathered from a woman in her twenties or thirties who had recovered from COVID-19.

This clone has only one observation. The V gene is TRBV7-9, the J gene TRBJ1-4; tentative D call: TRBD1 (6 bases). CDR3 length: 15 residues. CDR1 is SEHNR, CDR2 FQNEAQ, per germline (reference sequence). Deletions cut 1 base from V and 4 bases from J, with 10 bases between. The CDR3 protein is CASSLGGQINEKLFF. The CDR3 region has the DNA TGTGCCAGCAGCTTAGGTGGACAGATTAATGAAAAACTGTTTTTT.

The gene calls are TRBV3-1 (or the pseudogene TRBV3-2) and TRBJ1-1; 7 nucleotides agree with TRBD1. CDR3 size: 16 residues. After removal of 4 bases from V and 1 base from J, the junction contained 9 bases not matched to a gene. Germline values: CDR1 LGHDT, CDR2 YNNKEL (reference sequence). The chain's CDR3 is CASSLRQGFTNTEAFF. DNA for the CDR3: TGTGCCAGCAGCCTACGACAGGGTTTTACGAACACTGAAGCTTTCTTT.

The CDR3 DNA is TGTGCCAGCTCAAGGAGTCAGCCCCAGCATTTT. It yields the protein CASSRSQPQHF. The chain couples TRBV6-5 to TRBJ1-5; D remains ambiguous. With 8 bases removed from V and 6 bases from J, the gap between germline ends came to 8 bases. This CDR3 has 11 amino acids. Germline V gene sequence: CDR1 MNHEY, CDR2 SVGAGI.

The chain combines TRBV5-4 with TRBJ2-2, with a weak D call TRBD1 (6 bases). The ends were cut back, 3 bases at V and 6 bases at J, with 15 bases in the middle. Germline assignment: CDR1 SGHNT and CDR2 YYREEE (reference sequence). The length of the CDR3 is 15 residues. The DNA for the CDR3 is TGTGCCAGCAGCTCGGACAGTCTAGTTGCCGGGGAGCTGTTTTTT. Its protein product is CASSSDSLVAGELFF.

The V gene is TRBV10-1, the J gene TRBJ2-1; 10 bases line up with TRBD2. V shed 2 bases and J 3 bases; nucleotides not matched to a gene: 4. CDR3 length: 16 residues. CDR1 and CDR2 from the germline V gene are WNHNN and SYGVQD (reference sequence). Written as DNA, the CDR3 is TGCGCCAGCAGTGAGGGGACTAGCGAGAACTACAATGAGCAGTTCTTC. Its protein product is CASSEGTSENYNEQFF.

The chain is built from TRBV18 and TRBJ2-3; the match to TRBD2 covers 12 bases. The V gene end was trimmed by 2 bases and the J gene end by 1 base; junction bases not matched to a gene: 13. CDR1 and CDR2 from the germline V gene are KGHSH and LQKENI. The CDR3 consists of 20 residues. CDR3 sequence: CASSPAPGLAGRAGTDTQYF. DNA of the CDR3: TGTGCCAGCTCACCAGCCCCCGGACTAGCGGGAAGGGCAGGCACAGATACGCAGTATTTT.

The CDR3 DNA sequence: TGTGCCAGCAGCCGGGAAATTATTGCGGGAGTCTACGAGCAGTACTTC. Translated, it gives CASSREIIAGVYEQYF. The genes are TRBV27 and TRBJ2-7; 7 bases align to TRBD2. J gave up 3 bases and V 6 bases, and 14 bases lay outside the gene matches. There are 16 residues in the CDR3. CDR1 and CDR2 (germline): MNHEY, SMNVEV (reference sequence).

This sequence joins TRBV11-2 and TRBJ1-5; D perhaps matches TRBD1 (5 bases). Trimming pared 5 bases from V and 6 bases from J, leaving 14 bases between. Germline V CDR1 and CDR2: SGHAT, FQNNGV. This CDR3 has 14 residues. This CDR3 reads CASSQVGGGQPQHF. The DNA for the CDR3 is TGTGCCAGCAGCCAAGTCGGGGGGGGTCAGCCCCAGCATTTT.

The gene calls are TRBV18 and TRBJ1-1, with unresolved D. Germline CDR1 KGHSH, CDR2 LQKENI. The CDR3 sequence is 15 residues long. V gave up 3 bases and J gave up 1 base, with 12 bases separating them. CDR3 nucleotides: TGTGCCAGCTCACCGGACTCCCCGCGGAACACTGAAGCTTTCTTT. Its translation: CASSPDSPRNTEAFF. The full variable domain, its missing parts supplied by reference TRBV18 and TRBJ1-1, is NAGVMQNPRHLVRRRGQEARLRCSPMKGHSHVYWYRQLPEEGLKFMVYLQKENIIDESGMPKERFSAEFPKEGPSILRIQQVVRGDSAAYFCASSPDSPRNTEAFFGQGTRLTVV.

This clone was detected only once. The V call is TRBV7-9, the J call TRBJ2-3; tentatively, D is TRBD2 (6 bases). V lost 5 bases and J 0 bases, leaving 15 bases between the germline ends. CDR1 and CDR2 from the germline V gene are SEHNR and FQNEAQ (reference sequence). CDR3 length equals 16 residues. The CDR3 DNA sequence: TGTGCCAGCAGCCCCCGTGGGGGGATTAGCACAGATACGCAGTATTTT. This codes for CASSPRGGISTDTQYF.

The chain combines TRBV7-2 with TRBJ1-5; the match to TRBD1 covers 8 bases. Looked up from germline, CDR1 is SGHTA and CDR2 is FQGNSA. This CDR3 is 17 amino acids long. The V and J ends lost 1 base and 5 bases, in that order; junction bases with no gene match: 10. DNA of the CDR3: TGTGCCAGCAGCTTAGAGGACAGGGAAAGGCATCATCAGCCCCAGCATTTT. This gives the protein CASSLEDRERHHQPQHF. Supplemented by reference TRBV7-2 and TRBJ1-5, the full variable domain reads GAGVSQSPSNKVTEKGKDVELRCDPISGHTALYWYRQSLGQGLEFLIYFQGNSAPDKSGLPSDRFSAERTGGSVSTLTIQRTQQEDSAVYLCASSLEDRERHHQPQHFGDGTRLSIL.

The chain has TRBV19 and TRBJ1-5; no reliable D call. Per germline, CDR1 LNHDA and CDR2 SQIVND (reference sequence). V was pared by 5 bases and J by 3 bases, with 14 bases between. The CDR3 is made up of 15 amino acids. This CDR3 reads CASSSRGVDNQPQHF. The CDR3 DNA reads TGTGCCAGTAGTTCGCGGGGAGTGGACAATCAGCCCCAGCATTTT.

The chain employs TRBV19 and TRBJ2-5; 7 bases align to TRBD1. The V gene's germline CDR1 is LNHDA and CDR2 SQIVND (reference sequence). The ends lost 2 bases at V and 3 bases at J; junction bases unmatched: 0. The CDR3 consists of 13 residues. The CDR3 bases are TGTGCCAGTAGTATAACAGGGGAAGAGACCCAGTACTTC. It specifies CASSITGEETQYF.

The chain couples TRBV25-1 to TRBJ1-5, with 7 nucleotides matching TRBD1. CDR1 and CDR2 (germline): MGHDK, SYGVNS. The V gene end was trimmed by 7 bases and the J gene end by 6 bases; junction bases not matched to a gene: 12. The length of the CDR3 is 15 residues. The CDR3 DNA is TGTGCCAGCATGATGCGACAGGGTGGTCCTCAGCCCCAGCATTTT. It is translated as CASMMRQGGPQPQHF. The variable domain in full, completed from reference TRBV25-1 and TRBJ1-5, reads EADIYQTPRYLVIGTGKKITLECSQTMGHDKMYWYQQDPGMELHLIHYSYGVNSTEKGDLSSESTVSRIRTEHFPLTLESARPSHTSQYLCASMMRQGGPQPQHFGDGTRLSIL.

This chain's CDR3 is CASSVGTGFVNQPQHF. For the CDR3, the DNA is TGTGCCAGCAGCGTCGGGACAGGGTTTGTCAATCAGCCCCAGCATTTT. V gene TRBV5-8 combines with J gene TRBJ1-5, with TRBD1 matching 9 bases. This CDR3 has 16 residues. Germline assignment: CDR1 SGHTS and CDR2 YDEGEE. With 4 bases clipped from V and 3 bases from J, the junction kept 8 bases outside the gene matches.

The rearrangement uses TRBV18 and TRBJ1-1; D not resolved. The V gene lost 5 bases and the J gene lost 3 bases, with 13 bases spanning the gap. Germline values: CDR1 KGHSH, CDR2 LQKENI. The CDR3 loop spans 14 amino acids. The DNA for the CDR3 is TGTGCCAGCTCAACAAAATCGCGGGACACTGAAGCTTTCTTT. Its translation is CASSTKSRDTEAFF.

The chain uses TRBV3-1 (or the pseudogene TRBV3-2) and TRBJ1-1; possible D gene TRBD1, 5 bases. From germline, CDR1 is LGHDT and CDR2 YNNKEL (reference sequence). V was pared by 2 bases and J by 4 bases, with 8 bases between. This CDR3 comprises 13 residues. The CDR3 sequence: CASSQMGGTEAFF. The CDR3 DNA reads as TGTGCCAGCAGCCAAATGGGGGGCACTGAAGCTTTCTTT.

The chain links TRBV6-1 to TRBJ2-7, with 14 bases aligning to TRBD2. This CDR3 has 19 amino acids. J was trimmed by 4 bases and V by 2 bases; bases with no gene match: 13. Germline assignment: CDR1 MNHNS and CDR2 SASEGT. CDR3 loop: CASSEPGLAGVLEIYEQYF. As DNA, the CDR3 is TGTGCCAGCAGTGAACCGGGACTAGCGGGAGTACTCGAGATATACGAGCAGTACTTC.

The chain couples TRBV18 to TRBJ1-5; the D gene is possibly TRBD1 (5 bases). V was pared by 0 bases and J by 2 bases, with 14 bases between. The CDR3 has 17 amino acids. Germline V gives CDR1 KGHSH, CDR2 LQKENI. The CDR3 DNA reads TGTGCCAGCTCACCACCGGGCAGCGGGGGGGGCAATCAGCCCCAGCATTTT. As protein: CASSPPGSGGGNQPQHF.

The count of this clone is one. The chain combines TRBV18 with TRBJ2-3; D is possibly TRBD2 (5 bases). V shed 1 base and J shed 0 bases, with 8 bases lying between them. This CDR3 region has 15 residues. Germline V gene sequence: CDR1 KGHSH, CDR2 LQKENI. Here the CDR3 reads CASSPRESSTDTQYF. The CDR3 region has the DNA TGTGCCAGCTCACCACGGGAGTCTAGCACAGATACGCAGTATTTT.